This is a list of T cell receptor beta chains from one sample in a study of T cells in Graves' hyperthyroidism and ophthalmopathy. A single record per CDR3 protein comes from TCRdb applying MiXCR to the multiplex PCR reads. The table lists a few hundred thousand distinct CDR3 sequences, 14% of them singletons. Sequencing was done on a sample of blood. Source of these receptors: a young woman with Graves' hyperthyroidism. Both conserved end residues are part of each CDR3. The D gene is left open where the match is weak. Clone size, where shown, is once, few, many, or a class for clones that have expanded.

once	TRBV6-1	NA	TRBJ2-3	CASSVDSGSDTQYF	TGTGCCAGCAGTGTGGATAGCGGTTCAGATACGCAGTATTTT
many	TRBV12-5	TRBD2	TRBJ2-1	CASGLHPGTTFTYNEQFF	TGTGCTAGTGGTTTGCATCCCGGGACTACTTTTACCTACAATGAGCAGTTCTTC
many	TRBV28	NA	TRBJ1-5	CASTPTGYSNQPQHF	TGTGCCAGCACCCCGACGGGGTATAGCAATCAGCCCCAGCATTTT
many	TRBV10-3	NA	TRBJ2-3	CAISERDSGTDTQYF	TGTGCCATCAGTGAGCGGGACTCTGGCACAGATACGCAGTATTTT
few	TRBV19	NA	TRBJ2-1	CASSMRASYNEQFF	TGTGCCAGTAGTATGAGGGCCTCCTACAATGAGCAGTTCTTC
many	TRBV2	NA	TRBJ2-5	CASREDVETQYF	TGTGCCAGCAGGGAGGACGTGGAGACCCAGTACTTC
NA	TRBV12-5	NA	TRBJ1-2	CASGQTKGYAF	TGTGCTAGTGGTCAAACAAAAGGCTACGCCTTC
many	TRBV9	NA	TRBJ1-2	CASSVAGEGYGYTF	TGTGCCAGCAGCGTAGCAGGGGAAGGCTATGGCTACACCTTC
many	TRBV2	NA	TRBJ1-1	CASSIQLGGSFF	TGTGCCAGCAGCATACAATTGGGTGGCTCTTTCTTT
many	TRBV6-1	TRBD2	TRBJ2-1	CASSPRTSGNLIAYNEQFF	TGTGCCAGCAGTCCACGGACTAGCGGGAATCTTATCGCCTACAATGAGCAGTTCTTC
few	TRBV13	NA	TRBJ1-2	CASSLDAGAYGYTF	TGTGCCAGCAGCTTAGACGCAGGGGCCTATGGCTACACCTTC
many	TRBV4-2	NA	TRBJ1-6	CASSQDLLRSSPLHF	TGTGCCAGCAGCCAAGATCTCCTCAGGAGTTCACCCCTCCACTTT
NA	TRBV29-1	NA	TRBJ2-5	CSVQVGSPQETQYF	TGCAGCGTGCAAGTTGGGAGTCCCCAAGAGACCCAGTACTTC
NA	TRBV2	TRBD2	TRBJ2-7	CASSKSSGSPREQYF	TGTGCCAGCAGTAAATCTAGCGGGTCACCGAGGGAGCAGTACTTC
NA	TRBV20-1	NA	TRBJ2-2	CSARKQGTGELFF	TGCAGTGCTAGGAAACAGGGCACCGGGGAGCTGTTTTTT
many	TRBV9	TRBD2	TRBJ2-5	CASSRLAGVETQYF	TGTGCCAGCAGCCGACTAGCGGGAGTAGAGACCCAGTACTTC
few	TRBV7-9	NA	TRBJ1-5	CASSLEAANQPQHF	TGTGCCAGCAGCTTAGAGGCCGCCAATCAGCCCCAGCATTTT
many	TRBV29-1	NA	TRBJ2-3	CSVEDRRASRDTQYF	TGCAGCGTTGAAGATCGGAGGGCCAGCAGGGATACGCAGTATTTT